The text below deals with one T cell receptor beta chain. CDR3 length: 13 residues. Germline CDR1 is KGHDR and CDR2 is SFDVKD. The V gene lost 3 bases and the J gene lost 7 bases, with 11 bases spanning the gap. These data are taken from a study of CD8+CD57+ T cells in acquired aplastic anemia. Patients picked for sequencing had shown CD8+CD57+ cell expansion detected by flow cytometry. TCR beta VDJ combinations and CDR3 sequences were profiled from genomic DNA. Each CDR3 protein gets one entry after TCRdb re-called the reads with MiXCR. The sample consists of 160,000 or so distinct CDR3 sequences, about 70% of them appearing once.

The TCR sequence derives from a human donor with aplastic anemia. V is TRBV24-1 and J is TRBJ2-5; possibly TRBD1 or TRBD2 for D (5 bases each). The sample comprised sorted CD4+, CD8+, or CD8+CD57+ T cells (not recorded which) from PBMCs. CDR3 protein: CATSDGGFGTQYF. CDR3 nucleotides: TGTGCCACCAGTGATGGGGGTTTCGGGACCCAGTACTTC.